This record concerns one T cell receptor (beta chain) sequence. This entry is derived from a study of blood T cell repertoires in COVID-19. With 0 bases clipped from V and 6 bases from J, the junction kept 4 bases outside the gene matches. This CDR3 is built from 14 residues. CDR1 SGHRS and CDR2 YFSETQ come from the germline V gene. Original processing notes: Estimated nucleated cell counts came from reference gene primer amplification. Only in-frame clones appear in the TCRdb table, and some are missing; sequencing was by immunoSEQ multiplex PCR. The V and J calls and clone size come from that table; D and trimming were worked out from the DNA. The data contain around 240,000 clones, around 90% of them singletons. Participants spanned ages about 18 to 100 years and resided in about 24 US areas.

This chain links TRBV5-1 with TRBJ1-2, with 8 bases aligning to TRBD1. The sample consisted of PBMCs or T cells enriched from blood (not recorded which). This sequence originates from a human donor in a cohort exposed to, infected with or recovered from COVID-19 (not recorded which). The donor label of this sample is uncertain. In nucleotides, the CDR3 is TGCGCCAGCAGCTTGGTAGGACAGGGAGATGGCTACACCTTC. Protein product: CASSLVGQGDGYTF.